This section outlines one T cell receptor (beta chain) sequence together with its context. This record comes from a study of TIL therapy for anti-PD-1-resistant metastatic lung cancer. CDR1 MNHEY and CDR2 SMNVEV come from the germline V gene (reference sequence). The CDR3 is made up of 16 amino acids. Trimming removed 7 bases from V and 0 bases from J, with 16 bases in between. The immunoSEQ assay was v3. TCRdb's table, derived via immunoSEQ multiplex PCR, lists solely in-frame clones and lacks some. Found here are about 12,000 clones, 70% to 80% of them singletons; the top ten hold roughly 9.1%. Regarding time point: pre-treatment sample, taken before nivolumab and TIL therapy. Patients were adults with stage 4 NSCLC.

The sequencing here drew on blood, taken at baseline. This TCR was sampled from a person aged 25-80 years with non-small cell lung cancer. The rearrangement links TRBV27 to TRBJ1-3, with D hard to call. CDR3 loop: CASTPPIGYSGNTIYF. The CDR3 bases are TGTGCCAGCACCCCCCCCATAGGATACTCTGGAAACACCATATATTTT.